The 25 T cell receptor beta chains in this list originate from one sample, sequenced in a study of persistence of HIV-infected CD4 T cells. This nonspecific control used anti-CD3/anti-CD28 bead stimulation of CD4+ T cells. CD4+ T cells upregulating both CD40 ligand and CD69 were sorted as responding cells. The libraries were made with immunoSEQ version 4 in survey mode. TCRdb keeps only in-frame clones here, not all; method: immunoSEQ multiplex PCR. The top ten hold roughly 1.3% of the sample, which has about 37,000 clones, 87% seen once. These receptors' antigens are unknown. This sample comprised CD4+ T cells sorted from PBMCs after 18-hour stimulation, obtained from a patient who received antiretroviral therapy. These TCRs come from an adult man with HIV who was CMV-seropositive.

The chain couples TRBV10-1 to TRBJ2-2; D possibly uses TRBD1 or TRBD2 (6 bases each). The V end was cut by 5 bases, the J end by 1 base, with 14 bases between. There are 16 residues in the CDR3. The germline CDR1 and CDR2 sequences are WNHNN and SYGVQD (reference sequence). For the CDR3, the DNA is TGCGCCAGCAGTACGGGGGCTCTAAAGAACACCGGGGAGCTGTTTTTT. Its translation: CASSTGALKNTGELFF.

This clone occurred a few times. The rearrangement joins TRBV6-6 to TRBJ2-7; D is possibly TRBD1 (6 bases). Germline CDR1 and CDR2: MNHNY and SVGAGI (reference sequence). Trimming took 11 bases from V and 2 from J, leaving 16 bases between them. There are 13 residues in the CDR3. The CDR3 DNA reads TGTGCCGCGTACGACAGGTTTACCTACGAGCAGTACTTC. Translation: CAAYDRFTYEQYF.

This chain links TRBV4-1 with TRBJ1-2, with no clear D. Trimming left V 4 bases short and J 1 base short, with 16 bases between. Looked up from germline, CDR1 is MGHRA and CDR2 is YSYEKL. There are 16 residues in the CDR3. CDR3 sequence reads: CASSRRGGSLNYGYTF. In DNA, the CDR3 is TGCGCCAGCAGCCGAAGAGGAGGATCGCTTAACTATGGCTACACCTTC.

This chain connects TRBV6-2 or TRBV6-3 to TRBJ2-3; D ambiguous. V was clipped by 5 bases and J by 11 bases, with 14 bases between them. CDR1 is MNHEY, CDR2 SVGEGT, per germline. This CDR3 spans 12 amino acids. The CDR3 nucleotides are TGTGCCAGCAGTCCGTCGCCGGGTGGGCAGTATTTT. Protein: CASSPSPGGQYF.

The rearrangement uses TRBV9 and TRBJ1-4; possible D gene TRBD1, 6 bases. The CDR3 contains 17 residues. CDR1 is SGDLS, CDR2 YYNGEE, per germline. V was trimmed by 0 bases and J by 0 bases, leaving 12 bases between them. CDR3 bases: TGTGCCAGCAGCGTAGGGAGGGGGGGCGCAACTAATGAAAAACTGTTTTTT. The encoded protein is CASSVGRGGATNEKLFF.

This clone was seen a single time. The chain carries TRBV7-2 and TRBJ2-3, with D possibly being TRBD1 or TRBD2 (5 bases each). The ends were cut back, 4 bases at V and 5 bases at J, with 13 bases in the middle. The CDR3 covers 14 residues. Germline CDR1 reads SGHTA; CDR2 reads FQGNSA. The CDR3 here is CASSSHGAGDTQYF. The CDR3 DNA follows: TGTGCCAGCAGCTCCCACGGGGCTGGAGATACGCAGTATTTT.

The V gene is TRBV30, the J gene TRBJ1-2, with a tentative D call TRBD1 (6 bases). The CDR3 is made up of 14 amino acids. Germline V gives CDR1 GTSNPN, CDR2 SVGIG (reference sequence). Trimming removed 7 bases from V and 5 bases from J, with 20 bases in between. CDR3: CASSQGQGNYGYTF. As DNA, the CDR3 is TGTGCCTCCTCTCAGGGGCAGGGGAATTATGGCTACACCTTC.

The chain is built from TRBV18 and TRBJ2-7, with D possibly matching TRBD2 (5 bases). The germline V and J ends were trimmed by 6 bases and 0 bases, with 15 bases remaining between them. This CDR3 region has 15 residues. The germline CDR1 and CDR2 sequences are KGHSH and LQKENI. This CDR3 is CASSPRTGSSYEQYF. The CDR3 DNA reads as TGTGCCAGCTCGCCCCGGACGGGGAGCTCCTACGAGCAGTACTTC.

V and J are TRBV6-5 and TRBJ1-1; D gene ambiguous. The CDR3 is 12 residues long. Trimming cost V 6 bases and J 1 base, with 6 bases left between them. The germline V gene has CDR1 MNHEY and CDR2 SVGAGI. The CDR3 region is CASRSANTEAFF. The CDR3 nucleotides read TGTGCCAGCAGGTCAGCGAACACTGAAGCTTTCTTT.

As concerns this clone: The junction departs from germline at one end; a sequencing error may be responsible. This chain uses TRBV20-1 with TRBJ1-2; 9 bases match TRBD1. Germline assignment: CDR1 DFQATT and CDR2 SNEGSKA (reference sequence). The CDR3 has 11 amino acids. CDR3 sequence reads: CRTGDSGGYTF. CDR3 DNA: TGTAGGACAGGGGATTCGGGTGGCTACACCTTC.

The J gene is TRBJ2-5, the V gene TRBV27; TRBD2 aligns across 8 bases. Germline V gives CDR1 MNHEY, CDR2 SMNVEV (reference sequence). The V segment lost 5 bases and the J segment 2 bases; nucleotides outside the gene matches: 13. The CDR3 loop spans 17 amino acids. CDR3: CASSTRLARQRQETQYF. The CDR3 DNA sequence: TGTGCCAGCAGTACCCGACTAGCGAGACAGCGGCAAGAGACCCAGTACTTC.

The rearrangement uses TRBV30 and TRBJ1-1; 8 nucleotides line up with TRBD1. CDR1 GTSNPN and CDR2 SVGIG come from the germline V gene (reference sequence). CDR3 size: 14 residues. V dropped 2 bases and J dropped 5; count of bases not matched to a gene: 7. The CDR3 nucleotides read TGTGCCTGGAGTAACGGACAGGGTAGGACTGAAGCTTTCTTT. Its translation is CAWSNGQGRTEAFF.

The chain carries TRBV14 and TRBJ1-2; TRBD1 matches at 7 bases. CDR3 length: 14 amino acids. Germline values: CDR1 SGHDN, CDR2 FVKESK. J gave up 6 bases and V 4 bases, and 8 bases lay outside the gene matches. The CDR3 DNA follows: TGTGCCAGCAGCCGTAGGGGGCGTGGTAATGGCTACACCTTC. Protein: CASSRRGRGNGYTF.

The chain joins TRBV28 to TRBJ2-7; 9 nucleotides agree with TRBD1. This CDR3 contains 14 residues. The V gene end was trimmed by 2 bases and the J gene end by 3 bases; junction bases not matched to a gene: 2. Germline CDR1 MDHEN, CDR2 SYDVKM. As DNA, the CDR3 is TGTGCCAGCAGTTTAACGGGACAGGGCTACGAGCAGTACTTC. It is translated as CASSLTGQGYEQYF.

The chain couples TRBV29-1 to TRBJ2-1; D unresolved. CDR3 length: 13 residues. V was trimmed by 7 bases and J by 0 bases, leaving 10 bases between them. Germline V gene data show CDR1 as SQVTM and CDR2 as ANQGSEA. The CDR3 protein is CSGGIFSYNEQFF. In DNA, the CDR3 is TGCAGCGGAGGAATTTTCTCCTACAATGAGCAGTTCTTC.

The genes are TRBV18 and TRBJ2-5; D is uncertain. Germline CDR1 and CDR2: KGHSH and LQKENI. V was pared by 5 bases and J by 5 bases, with 12 bases between. This CDR3 contains 13 residues. The CDR3 region has the DNA TGTGCCAGCTCATTTAATACCGGGGAGACCCAGTACTTC. Residues: CASSFNTGETQYF.

The CDR3 region is CASSYRGGYTF. The CDR3 DNA reads as TGTGCCAGCAGCTACAGGGGTGGCTACACCTTC. The chain employs TRBV12-3 or TRBV12-4 and TRBJ1-2; 7 bases match TRBD1. This CDR3 has 11 amino acids. V was clipped by 6 bases and J by 7 bases; unmatched bases: 2.

The chain links TRBV6-1 to TRBJ1-4, with 9 bases identical to TRBD1. V lost 2 bases, J lost 6 bases, and 7 bases stayed unmatched. This CDR3 region has 16 residues. Germline CDR1 and CDR2: MNHNS and SASEGT. CDR3 bases: TGTGCCAGCAGTGAAAGACAGGGGGGCGGAGATGAAAAACTGTTTTTT. It encodes CASSERQGGGDEKLFF.

The V and J genes are TRBV24-1 and TRBJ1-1, with D unresolved. CDR1 and CDR2 (germline): KGHDR, SFDVKD. CDR3 length: 17 amino acids. The germline V and J ends were trimmed by 1 base and 1 base, with 15 bases remaining between them. The CDR3 nucleotides are TGTGCCACCAGTGATTTACGAGGGCAGGTTCCGAACACTGAAGCTTTCTTT. This codes for CATSDLRGQVPNTEAFF.

V gene TRBV6-5 combines with J gene TRBJ2-4; 8 positions match TRBD1. Germline loops: CDR1 MNHEY, CDR2 SVGAGI. J gave up 7 bases and V 10 bases, and 12 bases lay outside the gene matches. CDR3 length: 14 amino acids. CDR3 sequence reads: CATAPRGLENIQYF. DNA for the CDR3: TGTGCCACCGCCCCCAGGGGGCTAGAGAACATTCAGTACTTC.

J is TRBJ2-1 and V is TRBV19; D not certain. V was shortened by 3 bases and J by 9 bases, with 12 bases between the two germline ends. The CDR3 has 13 amino acids. Germline V CDR1 and CDR2: LNHDA, SQIVND (reference sequence). In nucleotides, the CDR3 is TGTGCCAGTAGTATCACGTTAAGTTTTGAGCAGTTCTTC. Translated: CASSITLSFEQFF.

This sequence joins TRBV9 and TRBJ2-3; the match to TRBD2 covers 7 bases. Germline CDR1 is SGDLS and CDR2 is YYNGEE. Trimming removed 0 bases from V and 4 bases from J; junction bases left unmatched: 5. This CDR3 has 15 amino acids. The CDR3 DNA sequence: TGTGCCAGCAGCGTAGGGACGGGGGGTCCAGATACGCAGTATTTT. Residues: CASSVGTGGPDTQYF.

This clone appeared a single time. This sequence joins TRBV7-2 and TRBJ1-6; possible D gene TRBD1, 6 bases. The CDR3 covers 15 residues. Trimming removed 2 bases from V and 2 bases from J, with 7 bases in between. CDR1 and CDR2 (germline): SGHTA, FQGNSA. In nucleotides, the CDR3 is TGTGCCAGCAGCTTACCAGGGGCCTATAATTCACCCCTCCACTTT. Its protein product is CASSLPGAYNSPLHF.

The CDR3 region has the DNA TGTGCCAGCAGTTTACTCAATTCCAGGGGGAAGGACTATGGCTACACCTTC. This sequence encodes CASSLLNSRGKDYGYTF. The genes are TRBV27 and TRBJ1-2; 7 bases fit TRBD1. V lost 2 bases and J lost 3; bases outside the gene matches: 12. The germline gives CDR1 MNHEY, CDR2 SMNVEV (reference sequence). The CDR3 is made up of 17 amino acids.

The rearrangement links TRBV29-1 to TRBJ1-2; a possible D gene is TRBD1 (6 bases). V was trimmed by 6 bases and J by 8 bases, leaving 10 bases between them. CDR1 SQVTM and CDR2 ANQGSEA come from the germline V gene. The CDR3 spans 10 residues. The CDR3 reads CSVYRDGYTF. The CDR3 region has the DNA TGCAGCGTATACAGGGACGGCTACACCTTC.